These 13 T cell receptor beta chains were all obtained from the same sample, sequenced in a study of tumor and adjacent non-tumor tissue in lung cancer. A modified ARM-PCR protocol with three rounds of nested PCR amplified TCRbeta. TCRdb redid the calling of the multiplex PCR reads with MiXCR, one entry per CDR3 protein. Of about 200,000 distinct CDR3 sequences detected, 71% appear once; the ten largest clones hold approximately 26%. No cell sorting was done before RNA was extracted from the tissue. Material for sequencing was lung tumor tissue. Receptors originate from a man aged 55 to 69 with non-small cell lung cancer.

The chain links TRBV12-3 or TRBV12-4 to TRBJ2-5; D unclear. V lost 5 bases and J 3 bases, leaving 10 bases between the germline ends. The CDR3 consists of 13 residues. CDR3 sequence: CASSLIGKETQYF. CDR3 nucleotides: TGTGCCAGCAGTCTCATCGGCAAAGAGACCCAGTACTTC.

This chain uses TRBV6-1 with TRBJ1-5; D ambiguous. This CDR3 spans 12 amino acids. Germline V gives CDR1 MNHNS, CDR2 SASEGT. Trimming took off 10 bases at V and 5 bases at J, with 12 bases between the two ends. The CDR3 region has the DNA TGTGCCACCGGAGTATGGGATCAGCCCCAGCATTTT. As protein: CATGVWDQPQHF.

Notes on this clonotype: The CDR3 ends on some other residue instead of the conserved phenylalanine or tryptophan, so this is likely a read error. This chain uses TRBV6-5 with TRBJ1-1; D remains ambiguous. Germline V gene sequence: CDR1 MNHEY, CDR2 SVGAGI. This CDR3 contains 13 residues. The ends were cut back, 5 bases at V and 10 bases at J, with 17 bases in the middle. The CDR3 is CASSSISSRVAFT. CDR3 bases: TGTGCCAGCAGTAGCATTAGTTCTCGGGTAGCTTTCACT.

About this clonotype: One end of the junction does not line up with germline, which may come from a read error. The chain has TRBV5-6 and TRBJ1-6; D is uncertain. This CDR3 has 15 residues. Germline V CDR1 and CDR2: SGHDT, YYEEEE. The CDR3 coding sequence is TGTGCCAGCAGCGAATGGTCAGCCAAGAATTCACCCATCCACTTT. This codes for CASSEWSAKNSPIHF.

This clonotype was counted ten times or more. This chain links TRBV6-5 with TRBJ2-2; D gene ambiguous. Germline V gives CDR1 MNHEY, CDR2 SVGAGI. This CDR3 comprises 12 residues. V was cut by 8 bases and J by 0 bases, with 4 bases left in between. Written as DNA, the CDR3 is TGTGCCAGCTATTCGAACACCGGGGAGCTGTTTTTT. It encodes CASYSNTGELFF.

In its sample, this clonotype was seen a few times. A much larger clone sits a single nucleotide away, making a read error possible. The chain couples TRBV20-1 to TRBJ1-2; TRBD1 aligns across 7 bases. Germline V gene sequence: CDR1 DFQATT, CDR2 SNEGSKA (reference sequence). The CDR3 has 12 residues. The trim removed 4 bases at V and 8 bases at J, leaving 7 bases unmatched. The CDR3 spells CSAIDRVEGYTF. Written as DNA, the CDR3 is TGCAGTGCTATCGACAGGGTAGAAGGCTACACCTTC.

V is TRBV28 and J is TRBJ2-1; weak D call: TRBD1 (6 bases). V was shortened by 6 bases and J by 4 bases, with 13 bases between the two germline ends. CDR3 length equals 14 residues. CDR1 MDHEN and CDR2 SYDVKM come from the germline V gene. CDR3 sequence reads: CASRGTGYYNEQFF. The DNA of the CDR3 is TGTGCCAGCAGGGGAACAGGGTATTACAATGAGCAGTTCTTC.

The CDR3 loop is CSGGTRDYEQFF. CDR3 nucleotide sequence: TGCAGCGGCGGGACACGGGACTACGAGCAGTTCTTC. The chain links TRBV29-1 to TRBJ2-7; perhaps TRBD2 as D (7 bases). The DNA end is more similar to TRBJ2-1, so the J call may be wrong. The V gene's germline CDR1 is SQVTM and CDR2 ANQGSEA. The CDR3 extends over 12 amino acids.

As regards this clonotype: The conserved phenylalanine or tryptophan is not found at the CDR3 terminus, so this likely reflects a read error. The chain links TRBV4-1 to TRBJ1-1; weak D call: TRBD1 (6 bases). Germline-derived CDR1 and CDR2 are MGHRA and YSYEKL. V was pared by 2 bases and J by 1 base, with 17 bases between. The CDR3 runs 17 residues. The CDR3 DNA sequence: TGCGCCAGCAGCCAACCGACAGGTGGGCCAAGGAACACTGAAGCTTTCTGT. Translation: CASSQPTGGPRNTEAFC.

Concerning this clonotype: Compared with germline, one end of the junction differs, possibly owing to a read error. The chain combines TRBV11-2 with TRBJ2-6; the match to TRBD1 covers 7 bases. Germline CDR1 SGHAT, CDR2 FQNNGV. The CDR3 runs 19 residues. CDR3 in DNA: TGTGCCAGTAGCTTAGCTCCAAAGGACAGGCCCTCTGGGGCCAGCGTCCTGACTTTC. This codes for CASSLAPKDRPSGASVLTF.

On this clonotype: A much more abundant neighbour one base away suggests this may be a read error. The chain employs TRBV29-1 and TRBJ2-7, with D possibly being TRBD2 (5 bases). CDR3 length: 11 amino acids. The germline V gene encodes CDR1 SQVTM and CDR2 ANQGSEA. This CDR3 is CRPRDHYAQYF. CDR3 nucleotides: TGCAGGCCCCGGGATCACTACGCGCAGTACTTC.

A remark on this clonotype: A junction end diverges from the germline sequence, so it may reflect a read error. The chain is built from TRBV5-4 and TRBJ1-3; D possibly corresponds to TRBD1 (6 bases). Looked up from germline, CDR1 is SGHNT and CDR2 is YYREEE (reference sequence). The CDR3 runs 14 residues. This chain's CDR3 is CARSLAGAGNTIYF. The CDR3 coding sequence is TGTGCCAGAAGCTTGGCAGGGGCCGGAAACACCATATATTTT. Looking up the rest from reference TRBV5-4 and TRBJ1-3 gives the full variable domain: ETGVTQSPTHLIKTRGQQVTLRCSSQSGHNTVSWYQQALGQGPQFIFQYYREEENGRGNFPPRFSGLQFPNYSSELNVNALELDDSALYLCARSLAGAGNTIYFGEGSWLTVV.

A remark on this clonotype: The junction shows a germline mismatch at one end, possibly a read error. This sequence joins TRBV4-3 and TRBJ2-3; possible D gene TRBD2, 6 bases. CDR3 size: 16 residues. Germline values: CDR1 LGHNA, CDR2 YSLEER. CDR3: CANSQVAASGTDTQYF. CDR3 bases: TGCGCCAACAGCCAAGTAGCGGCCTCCGGCACAGATACGCAGTATTTT.